This TCR beta chain was identified during a study of T-cell memory formation after mild COVID-19. General observations from the study: Researchers report contracting CD4+ clones mostly in CM and EM, with CD8+ clones in EMRA. Memory cells collected pre-infection included some clones that later responded, suggesting cross-reactive memory joined.

The 5'RACE method, run with constant-segment primers, produced TCR alpha and TCR beta cDNA libraries (carrying sample barcodes and UMIs). TCRdb recomputed calls from the 5' RACE reads with MiXCR, one row per CDR3 protein. The top ten hold about an eighth of the sample, which has 450,000 to 650,000 distinct CDR3 sequences, 20% seen once. This clonotype has a handful of counts. Its antigen is as yet unknown. Per germline, CDR1 SGDLS and CDR2 YYNGEE. The CDR3 runs 15 residues. V was cut by 1 base and J by 2 bases, with 13 bases left in between. This sequence was found in an adult woman who had mild COVID-19 (a few samples of this study predate the infection). Cell type and time point are not known. Source material: PBMCs or a T cell subset sorted from them (not recorded which). The rearrangement joins TRBV9 to TRBJ2-7; D might be TRBD1 or TRBD2, each matching 6 bases. This CDR3 reads CASSVMRGATYEQYF. In nucleotides, the CDR3 is TGTGCCAGCAGCGTAATGAGGGGGGCAACCTACGAGCAGTACTTC.